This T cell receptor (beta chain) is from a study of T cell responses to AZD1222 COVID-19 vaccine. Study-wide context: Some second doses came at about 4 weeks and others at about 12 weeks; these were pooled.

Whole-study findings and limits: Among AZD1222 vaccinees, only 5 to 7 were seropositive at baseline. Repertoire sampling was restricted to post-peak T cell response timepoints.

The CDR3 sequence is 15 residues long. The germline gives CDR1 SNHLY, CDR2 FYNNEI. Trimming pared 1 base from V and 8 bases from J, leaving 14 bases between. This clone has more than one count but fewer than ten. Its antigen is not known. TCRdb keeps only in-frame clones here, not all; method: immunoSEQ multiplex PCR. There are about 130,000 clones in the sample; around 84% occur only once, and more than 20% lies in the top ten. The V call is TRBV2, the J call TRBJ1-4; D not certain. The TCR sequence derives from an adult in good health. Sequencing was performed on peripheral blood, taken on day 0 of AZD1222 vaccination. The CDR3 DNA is TGTGCCAGCAGTGAAGGCAAGTGGGTCAAAGAAAAACTGTTTTTT. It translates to CASSEGKWVKEKLFF.